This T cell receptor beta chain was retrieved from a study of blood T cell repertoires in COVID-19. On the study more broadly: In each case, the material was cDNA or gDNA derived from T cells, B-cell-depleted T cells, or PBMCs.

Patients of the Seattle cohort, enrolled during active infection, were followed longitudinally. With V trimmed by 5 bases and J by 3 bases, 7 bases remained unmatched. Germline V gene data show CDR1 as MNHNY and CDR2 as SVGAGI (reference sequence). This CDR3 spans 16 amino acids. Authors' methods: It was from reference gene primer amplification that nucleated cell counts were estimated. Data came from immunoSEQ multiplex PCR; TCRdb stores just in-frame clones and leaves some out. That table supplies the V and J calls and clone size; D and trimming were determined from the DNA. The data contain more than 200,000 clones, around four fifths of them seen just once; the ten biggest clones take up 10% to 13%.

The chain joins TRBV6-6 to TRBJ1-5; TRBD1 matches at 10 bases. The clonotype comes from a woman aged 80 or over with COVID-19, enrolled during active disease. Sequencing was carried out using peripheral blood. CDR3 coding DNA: TGTGCCAGCAGTCCACCCGGGACAGGGGTCAATCAGCCCCAGCATTTT. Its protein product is CASSPPGTGVNQPQHF.